The 19 T cell receptor beta chains in this list originate from one sample, sequenced in a study of blood T cell repertoires in COVID-19. Clones were sequenced by immunoSEQ multiplex PCR, and TCRdb holds only the in-frame ones, with some missing. The sample lists approximately 230,000 clones; 85% to 95% were seen once. Sequencing input: PBMCs or T cells enriched from blood (not recorded which). Receptor source: a young woman who had recovered from COVID-19.

The chain carries TRBV5-4 and TRBJ1-1; D remains unclear. Germline V gene lookup returns CDR1 SGHNT and CDR2 YYREEE (reference sequence). V was pared by 4 bases and J by 1 base, with 11 bases between. The CDR3 runs to 14 residues. Written as DNA, the CDR3 is TGTGCCAGCAGCCGATTTCAGGCGAACACTGAAGCTTTCTTT. This codes for CASSRFQANTEAFF.

The chain has TRBV27 and TRBJ1-5, with D perhaps matching TRBD1 (6 bases). The germline V and J ends were trimmed by 6 bases and 0 bases, with 12 bases remaining between them. Germline CDR1 is MNHEY and CDR2 is SMNVEV (reference sequence). The CDR3 consists of 15 residues. The CDR3 bases are TGTGCCAGCAGACCTACAGGGAATAGCAATCAGCCCCAGCATTTT. Translation: CASRPTGNSNQPQHF.

This clone was seen just once. The gene calls are TRBV15 and TRBJ1-2, with D unresolved. With 0 bases removed from V and 4 bases from J, the gap between germline ends came to 3 bases. Germline V gives CDR1 LNHNV, CDR2 YYDKDF (reference sequence). CDR3 size: 12 residues. CDR3 amino acids: CATSRDLYGYTF. The CDR3 bases are TGTGCCACCAGCAGAGATCTCTATGGCTACACCTTC. Combining the CDR3 with reference TRBV15 and TRBJ1-2 gives the whole variable domain DAMVIQNPRYQVTQFGKPVTLSCSQTLNHNVMYWYQQKSSQAPKLLFHYYDKDFNNEADTPDNFQSRRPNTSFCFLDIRSPGLGDTAMYLCATSRDLYGYTFGSGTRLTVV.

This chain joins TRBV6-2 or TRBV6-3 and TRBJ2-5; 7 nucleotides agree with TRBD1. CDR3 length equals 14 residues. V dropped 7 bases and J dropped 5; count of bases not matched to a gene: 10. CDR1 and CDR2 (germline): MNHEY, SVGEGT. The CDR3 reads CASNPTGFHETQYF. The CDR3 DNA follows: TGTGCCAGCAACCCGACAGGGTTTCACGAGACCCAGTACTTC.

This clone turned up a few times. V is TRBV24-1 and J is TRBJ2-2; weak D call: TRBD2 (5 bases). The CDR3 has 17 residues. Germline loops: CDR1 KGHDR, CDR2 SFDVKD. V lost 3 bases to trimming and J lost 3 bases, with 16 bases between them. CDR3 sequence reads: CATSDPSRAGYTGELFF. DNA of the CDR3: TGTGCCACCAGTGATCCCTCCCGGGCGGGTTACACCGGGGAGCTGTTTTTT.

The chain carries TRBV6-5 and TRBJ2-7; 8 bases align to TRBD2. V was pared by 6 bases and J by 5 bases, with 9 bases of the junction left unmatched. The CDR3 sequence is 14 residues long. CDR1 and CDR2 (germline): MNHEY, SVGAGI. CDR3 protein: CASRYSGSSDEQYF. Written as DNA, the CDR3 is TGTGCCAGCAGATACAGCGGGAGTTCGGACGAGCAGTACTTC.

The chain couples TRBV6-2 or TRBV6-3 to TRBJ2-7; 10 bases match TRBD2. The V gene's germline CDR1 is MNHEY and CDR2 SVGEGT. The CDR3 consists of 18 residues. The V gene end was trimmed by 0 bases and the J gene end by 1 base; junction bases not matched to a gene: 9. CDR3 in amino acids: CASSYSRLAGADSYEQYF. The CDR3 nucleotides read TGTGCCAGCAGTTACTCGCGGCTAGCGGGAGCCGATTCCTACGAGCAGTACTTC.

The chain carries TRBV7-2 and TRBJ2-2; TRBD2 might be the D (6 bases). Germline CDR1 is SGHTA and CDR2 is FQGNSA. Trimming stripped 3 bases from V and 4 bases from J, with 9 bases between. The length of the CDR3 is 14 residues. The CDR3: CASSLTSSTGELFF. DNA for the CDR3: TGTGCCAGCAGCTTGACTAGTTCCACCGGGGAGCTGTTTTTT.

This chain connects TRBV7-2 to TRBJ2-5; D gene ambiguous. The CDR3 runs 12 residues. Germline CDR1 is SGHTA and CDR2 is FQGNSA. V lost 3 bases and J lost 7, with 9 bases in between. The CDR3 loop is CASSFSRSTQYF. CDR3 coding DNA: TGTGCCAGCAGCTTTTCCCGTTCGACCCAGTACTTC.

This rearrangement joins TRBV19 to TRBJ1-5; D is possibly TRBD1 (6 bases). Germline V CDR1 and CDR2: LNHDA, SQIVND (reference sequence). The CDR3 spans 19 residues. The germline V and J ends were trimmed by 2 bases and 0 bases, with 20 bases remaining between them. The CDR3 reads CASSISHWRQVYSNQPQHF. CDR3 bases: TGTGCCAGTAGTATATCTCACTGGAGACAGGTATATAGCAATCAGCCCCAGCATTTT.

This clone has only a few counts. This chain joins TRBV5-1 and TRBJ1-1; maybe TRBD1 (6 bases). The germline V and J ends were trimmed by 0 bases and 4 bases, with 16 bases remaining between them. Germline-derived CDR1 and CDR2 are SGHRS and YFSETQ. The CDR3 extends over 16 amino acids. CDR3 protein: CASSLGSTGSGTEAFF. DNA for the CDR3: TGCGCCAGCAGCTTGGGAAGCACAGGGTCGGGCACTGAAGCTTTCTTT.

The rearrangement joins TRBV27 to TRBJ1-5, with 7 bases lining up with TRBD1. CDR1 and CDR2 (germline): MNHEY, SMNVEV (reference sequence). CDR3 length: 15 residues. V gave up 2 bases and J gave up 5 bases; unmatched junction bases: 6. CDR3 DNA: TGTGCCAGCAGTTTAACCCGACAGGGCTATCAGCCCCAGCATTTT. Its protein product is CASSLTRQGYQPQHF.

This sequence joins TRBV5-6 and TRBJ2-3; 7 bases are shared with TRBD2. J gave up 2 bases and V 0 bases, and 6 bases lay outside the gene matches. Germline-derived CDR1 and CDR2 are SGHDT and YYEEEE. This CDR3 spans 16 amino acids. DNA for the CDR3: TGTGCCAGCAGCTTGGGACTAGCCGCATACACAGATACGCAGTATTTT. Amino acid sequence: CASSLGLAAYTDTQYF.

This clone appeared once. V gene TRBV2 combines with J gene TRBJ2-7, with 9 bases matching TRBD1. The germline V gene has CDR1 SNHLY and CDR2 FYNNEI. This CDR3 comprises 17 residues. Trimming cost V 6 bases and J 0 bases; bases outside gene matches: 12. CDR3 DNA: TGTGCCAGCAGAACCCGTCTAGGGACAGGGAGCTCCTACGAGCAGTACTTC. As protein: CASRTRLGTGSSYEQYF.

This chain joins TRBV7-2 and TRBJ2-5; 11 bases match TRBD2. V trimming: 4 bases; J trimming: 5 bases; junction bases outside the gene matches: 3. CDR1 and CDR2 from the germline V gene are SGHTA and FQGNSA. This CDR3 has 14 residues. The DNA for the CDR3 is TGTGCCAGCAGCTATAGCGGGGGGGCGGAGACCCAGTACTTC. Translating gives CASSYSGGAETQYF.

V and J are TRBV4-2 and TRBJ1-1; possibly TRBD1 for D (5 bases). This CDR3 has 12 amino acids. Germline CDR1 is LGHNA and CDR2 is YNFKEQ. Trimming took 5 bases from V and 8 from J, leaving 12 bases between them. The CDR3 DNA is TGTGCCAGCAGCTTTGACGGGGGGGAAGCTTTCTTT. It codes for CASSFDGGEAFF.

The count of this clone is one. V is TRBV5-6 and J is TRBJ2-1; D is ambiguous. Trimming pared 4 bases from V and 10 bases from J, leaving 9 bases between. Germline CDR1 and CDR2: SGHDT and YYEEEE. The CDR3 runs 11 residues. For the CDR3, the DNA is TGTGCCAGCAGCGAGTCACTGGAGCAGTTCTTC. Translation gives CASSESLEQFF.

V is TRBV27 and J is TRBJ1-1, with 9 bases aligning to TRBD1. V dropped 10 bases and J dropped 11; count of bases not matched to a gene: 20. This CDR3 region has 15 residues. Germline values: CDR1 MNHEY, CDR2 SMNVEV (reference sequence). CDR3 bases: TGTGCCACCAGCTTCAGGGGCCGGGACAGGGAAAGGGCTTTCTTT. This encodes CATSFRGRDRERAFF.

The V gene is TRBV25-1, the J gene TRBJ2-5; D might be TRBD1 (5 bases). The germline V gene encodes CDR1 MGHDK and CDR2 SYGVNS. Trimming took 1 base from V and 2 from J, leaving 11 bases between them. The CDR3 sequence is 15 residues long. The CDR3 sequence is CASSELGVGQETQYF. DNA of the CDR3: TGTGCCAGCAGTGAATTAGGGGTAGGGCAAGAGACCCAGTACTTC.